This TCR beta chain came from a study of CD8+ T cells in alopecia areata (dated by TCRdb to 2016 to 2019). Background on the whole study: The treated patients, all with moderate-to-severe alopecia areata, were enrolled in an open-label pilot trial of oral tofacitinib given at 5 to 10 mg twice daily. Patients stayed on tofacitinib for 6 to 18 months and then had 6 months of follow-up off drug so that delayed response and recurrence could be assessed. Disease severity in treated patients was measured with the SALT score, which quantifies the percentage of affected scalp surface area. High-throughput TCRbeta sequencing was used to examine T cell clonal expansion in alopecia areata in both the C3H/HeJ mouse model and human patients. Human TCRbeta sequencing covered scalp tissue and sorted CD4+ and CD8+ peripheral blood T cells from patchy and totalis/universalis alopecia areata patients and healthy controls. Patients on tofacitinib were biopsied at baseline and after 4 and 24 weeks of treatment, and several of the patients also had a later scalp biopsy. Clonality in the scalp was compared among normal scalp (n=4), patchy alopecia areata scalp (n=8), and alopecia totalis/universalis scalp (n=8). RNA was extracted with the PAXgene miRNA kit for fixed scalp, the miRNeasy kit for PBMCs, and the RNeasy kit for mouse skin. Amplification of TCRbeta CDR3 regions was done by immunoSEQ multiplex PCR using 35 Vbeta forward primers and 13 Jbeta reverse primers.

The method behind the library was the immunoSEQ multiplex PCR assay. RNA was extracted from all samples and reverse transcribed into cDNA, which served as template for TCR sequencing. First-strand cDNA was synthesized using SuperScript III with a 2:1 mix of oligo-dT and random hexamers. A synthetic immune receptor repertoire was used to assess amplification bias, and residual bias was removed computationally. From the authors' description of their analysis: Raw reads were preprocessed for error removal, and CDR3 was defined according to IMGT conventions as running from the conserved cysteine to phenylalanine. Clonality was calculated as 1 minus Shannon entropy normalized by log2 of the number of productive unique TCRs. Scalp TCRbeta sequences were cross-referenced with sorted blood CD4 and CD8 repertoires so that the CD4 or CD8 identity of scalp clones could be inferred. TCRdb provides this immuneACCESS table in a form limited to in-frame rearrangements. Some clones are lacking; in checked studies, under half of them reflect an unresolved V gene, and why the rest are absent is not known. V, J and clone size reflect that table, while D and trimming were determined from the DNA. This sample has around 140,000 clones in its table, and roughly nine tenths of those were observed once. In total, the top ten clones hold over 10% of the sample.

Trimming at the junction amounts to 2 bases on V and 5 bases on J, and the germline ends lie 12 bases apart. CDR3 length: 14 amino acids, cysteine to phenylalanine. The entry retains the CDR3 DNA only, 42 bases that are in frame from base 1. CDR1 MNHEY and CDR2 SVGAGI are derived from the germline V gene. Explained via the paper, the time point label denotes: 4 weeks on oral tofacitinib. In light of the paper, this sample's treatment or condition label describes: oral pan-JAK inhibitor, 5-10 mg twice daily. Peripheral blood and lesional scalp punch biopsies were obtained from patients with alopecia areata. PBMCs were isolated by density centrifugation and stained for CD3, CD4 and CD8, and CD4+ and CD8+ T cells were sorted on a FACSAria. To note about this clone: The antigen it recognizes is unknown. No quality values exist for individual bases; no much larger clone is one base distant.

Broader findings and caveats from the paper: Because the treated cohort was small and included a single nonresponder, larger studies are needed to assess links between baseline CD8+ expansion and response. Compared with normal scalp, lesional scalp had higher clonality and more expanded CD8+ clones, particularly in alopecia totalis/universalis, a pattern that suggests antigenic drive. Scalp clonality and the number of expanded CD8+ clones among the top 100 scalp clones were significantly decreased by tofacitinib. Many expanded lesional clones persisted in scalp and blood during tofacitinib treatment, which may partly explain relapse after stopping treatment. Unlike mouse skin, where gammadelta T cells dominate, normal human skin contains resident alphabeta T cells that get sequenced too, which complicates analysis of the scalp TCR repertoire. Compared with mice, TCR sequences shared between patients were less clear, possibly partly because of HLA diversity across the patient population.

Sequences were derived from CD8+ T cells sorted from blood, sampled at week 4, from a patient treated with tofacitinib. The sequence is built from TRBV6-5 and TRBJ1-1, with no confidently assigned D gene. The TCR originated in a human donor with alopecia areata. The sequenced DNA: TGTGCCAGCAGTTACGGGGAAGTGGGTACTGAAGCTTTCTTT. This codes for CASSYGEVGTEAFF.